This T cell receptor (beta chain) was sequenced during a study of human CD4 T cells and Enterobacteriaceae. The germline V gene encodes CDR1 SGHTA and CDR2 FQGNSA. Between the trimmed V and J ends, which lost 3 bases and 3 bases, there was a span of 10 bases. The CDR3 spans 14 residues. About this clone itself: Its antigen is not known.

All CD4+ cells other than CD45RA+CCR7+CD95- naive cells were sorted as memory, over 98% pure. Positive selection with CD4 and CD14 microbeads isolated CD4+ T cells and monocytes. Sorting first excluded CD8+, CD14+, CD16+, CD56+, CD19+ and CD25-bright cells. Deep-level sequencing, detecting one cell in 200,000, covered ex vivo memory CD4+. Sequencing used immunoSEQ multiplex PCR; TCRdb keeps in-frame clones, though not all of them. The data contain about 26,000 clones, 65% to 85% of them singletons. Study-level findings and limits: Specific clonotypes appeared less expanded ex vivo than cross-reactive ones.

The V call is TRBV7-2, the J call TRBJ2-3, with D unresolved. Sequencing was done on a sample of memory CD4+ T cells from blood. This clonotype originated in a human donor in good health. This CDR3 reads CASSLFGQTDTQYF. The CDR3 DNA is TGTGCCAGCAGCTTGTTTGGCCAAACAGATACGCAGTATTTT.